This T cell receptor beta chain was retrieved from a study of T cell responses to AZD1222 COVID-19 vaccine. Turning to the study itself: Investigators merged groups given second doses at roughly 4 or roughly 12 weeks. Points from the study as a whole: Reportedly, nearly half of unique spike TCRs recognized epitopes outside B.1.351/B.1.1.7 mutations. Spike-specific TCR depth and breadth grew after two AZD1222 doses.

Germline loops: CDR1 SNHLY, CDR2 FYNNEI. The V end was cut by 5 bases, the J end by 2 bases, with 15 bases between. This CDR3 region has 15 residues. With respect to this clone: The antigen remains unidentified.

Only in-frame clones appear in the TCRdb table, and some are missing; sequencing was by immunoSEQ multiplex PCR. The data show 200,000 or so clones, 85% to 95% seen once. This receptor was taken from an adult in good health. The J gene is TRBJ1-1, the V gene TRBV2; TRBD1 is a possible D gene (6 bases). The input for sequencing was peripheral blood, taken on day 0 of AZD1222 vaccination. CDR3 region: CASSRPTGINTEAFF. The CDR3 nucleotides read TGTGCCAGCAGTCGACCCACAGGGATTAACACTGAAGCTTTCTTT.